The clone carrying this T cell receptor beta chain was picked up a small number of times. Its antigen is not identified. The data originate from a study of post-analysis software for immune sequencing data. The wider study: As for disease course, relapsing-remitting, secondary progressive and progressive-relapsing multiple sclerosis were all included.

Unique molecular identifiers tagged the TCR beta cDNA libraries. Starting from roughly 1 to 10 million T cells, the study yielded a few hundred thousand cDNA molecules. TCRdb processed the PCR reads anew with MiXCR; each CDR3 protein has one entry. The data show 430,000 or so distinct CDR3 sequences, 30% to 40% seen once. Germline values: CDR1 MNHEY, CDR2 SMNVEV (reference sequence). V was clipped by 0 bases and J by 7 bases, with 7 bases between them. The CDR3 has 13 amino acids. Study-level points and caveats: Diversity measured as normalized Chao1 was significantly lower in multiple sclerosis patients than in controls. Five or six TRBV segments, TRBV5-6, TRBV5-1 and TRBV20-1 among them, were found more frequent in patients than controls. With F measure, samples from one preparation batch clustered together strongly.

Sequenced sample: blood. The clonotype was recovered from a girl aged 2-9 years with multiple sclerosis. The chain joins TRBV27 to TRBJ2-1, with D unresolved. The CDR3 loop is CASSLSAGNEQFF. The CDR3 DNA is TGTGCCAGCAGTTTATCGGCAGGTAATGAGCAGTTCTTC.